Shown below are 8 T cell receptor beta chains from a single sample sequenced in a study of beta chain features in type 1 diabetes. All of the isolated RNA was reverse transcribed, so expressed TCRB transcripts were sequenced. Assay used: immunoSEQ multiplex PCR; TCRdb lists only in-frame clones, some missing. The table records around 250,000 clones, about 23% of them present only once. Study-wide results and caveats: People with Type 1 diabetes carried modestly yet significantly shorter TCRB CDR3s in all four CD4+ subsets.

These receptors are not linked to any known antigen. Sample: naive CD4+ T cells from blood. The receptors come from a woman aged 25 to 45 with type 1 diabetes.

V usage is TRBV15 and J usage is TRBJ1-5, with D possibly matching TRBD1 (6 bases). Trimming left V 0 bases short and J 8 bases short, with 14 bases between. The CDR3 spans 15 residues. Germline CDR1 is LNHNV and CDR2 is YYDKDF (reference sequence). CDR3 in DNA: TGTGCCACCAGCAGAGATCGGGGGGGCGGTGAGCCCCAGCATTTT. Its protein product is CATSRDRGGGEPQHF. Full variable domain (rest looked up from reference TRBV15 and TRBJ1-5): DAMVIQNPRYQVTQFGKPVTLSCSQTLNHNVMYWYQQKSSQAPKLLFHYYDKDFNNEADTPDNFQSRRPNTSFCFLDIRSPGLGDTAMYLCATSRDRGGGEPQHFGDGTRLSIL.

This clone was seen more than once but under ten times. V is TRBV6-6 and J is TRBJ2-7; TRBD1 might be the D (6 bases). V lost 6 bases and J lost 5, with 8 bases in between. The CDR3 loop spans 11 amino acids. From germline, CDR1 is MNHNY and CDR2 SVGAGI (reference sequence). The CDR3 DNA follows: TGTGCCAGCAGGAGGGGGAACGAGCAGTACTTC. This codes for CASRRGNEQYF.

This clone occurred a few times. The chain carries TRBV29-1 and TRBJ2-1, with 10 bases aligning to TRBD1. The germline V gene encodes CDR1 SQVTM and CDR2 ANQGSEA. This CDR3 is 14 amino acids long. After removal of 5 bases from V and 8 bases from J, the junction contained 9 bases not matched to a gene. The CDR3 sequence: CSVSPRDRGYEQFF. CDR3 bases: TGCAGCGTTTCGCCGCGGGACAGGGGTTATGAGCAGTTCTTC.

J is TRBJ2-1 and V is TRBV5-8, with 8 bases lining up with TRBD1. V lost 3 bases, J lost 10 bases, and 9 bases stayed unmatched. The CDR3 consists of 14 residues. Germline V lookup: CDR1 SGHTS, CDR2 YDEGEE. This CDR3 is CASSSRQGKMEQFF. CDR3 nucleotides: TGTGCCAGCAGCTCGCGACAGGGGAAGATGGAGCAGTTCTTC.

This clone has a handful of counts. The chain uses TRBV30 and TRBJ2-3; possible D gene TRBD2, 5 bases. V was shortened by 1 base and J by 1 base, with 9 bases between the two germline ends. Germline-derived CDR1 and CDR2 are GTSNPN and SVGIG (reference sequence). This CDR3 spans 14 amino acids. The CDR3 nucleotides are TGTGCCTGGAGTGCCCTTAGCGGCACAGATACGCAGTATTTT. Translating gives CAWSALSGTDTQYF.

This chain uses TRBV4-1 with TRBJ2-7, with 10 bases that match TRBD1. V shed 3 bases and J 7 bases; nucleotides not matched to a gene: 9. CDR1 and CDR2 (germline): MGHRA, YSYEKL. The CDR3 totals 15 residues. The chain's CDR3 is CASSQPGQGMGEQYF. CDR3 sequence (DNA): TGCGCCAGCAGCCAGCCGGGACAGGGGATGGGAGAGCAGTACTTC.

This clone was found a few times. This rearrangement joins TRBV29-1 to TRBJ1-1; 10 bases map to TRBD1. The J segment lost 1 base and the V segment lost 5 bases, leaving 10 bases of the junction unmatched. This CDR3 is 16 amino acids long. CDR1 and CDR2 (germline): SQVTM, ANQGSEA. This CDR3 is CSVKPRQGASNTEAFF. In DNA form, the CDR3 reads TGCAGCGTTAAGCCCAGACAGGGGGCGTCGAACACTGAAGCTTTCTTT.

The rearrangement uses TRBV9 and TRBJ1-1; D is ambiguous. This CDR3 is 14 amino acids long. Germline V lookup: CDR1 SGDLS, CDR2 YYNGEE. The germline V and J ends were trimmed by 4 bases and 1 base, with 11 bases remaining between them. The CDR3 region has the DNA TGTGCCAGCAGCCTCAGAGGCGGGAACACTGAAGCTTTCTTT. Encoded protein: CASSLRGGNTEAFF.